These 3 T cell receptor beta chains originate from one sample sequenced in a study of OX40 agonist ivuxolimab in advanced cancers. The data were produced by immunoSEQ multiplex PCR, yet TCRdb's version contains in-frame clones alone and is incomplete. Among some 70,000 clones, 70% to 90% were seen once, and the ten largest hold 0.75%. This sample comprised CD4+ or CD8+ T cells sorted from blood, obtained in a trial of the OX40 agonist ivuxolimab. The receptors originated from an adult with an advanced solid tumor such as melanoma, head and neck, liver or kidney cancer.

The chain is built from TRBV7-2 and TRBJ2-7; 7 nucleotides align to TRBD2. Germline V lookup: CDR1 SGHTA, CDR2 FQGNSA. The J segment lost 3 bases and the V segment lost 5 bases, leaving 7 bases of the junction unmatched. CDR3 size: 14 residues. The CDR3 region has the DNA TGTGCCAGCAGCACCGGGACGGGGGGCTACGAGCAGTACTTC. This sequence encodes CASSTGTGGYEQYF. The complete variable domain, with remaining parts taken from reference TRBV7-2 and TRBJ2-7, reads GAGVSQSPSNKVTEKGKDVELRCDPISGHTALYWYRQSLGQGLEFLIYFQGNSAPDKSGLPSDRFSAERTGGSVSTLTIQRTQQEDSAVYLCASSTGTGGYEQYFGPGTRLTVT.

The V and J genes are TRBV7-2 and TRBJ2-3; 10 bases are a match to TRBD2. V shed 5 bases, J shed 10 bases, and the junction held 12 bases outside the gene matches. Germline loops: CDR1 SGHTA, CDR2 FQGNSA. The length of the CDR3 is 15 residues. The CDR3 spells CASSQALAGASSQYF. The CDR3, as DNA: TGTGCCAGCAGCCAGGCTCTAGCGGGAGCTTCTTCGCAGTATTTT.

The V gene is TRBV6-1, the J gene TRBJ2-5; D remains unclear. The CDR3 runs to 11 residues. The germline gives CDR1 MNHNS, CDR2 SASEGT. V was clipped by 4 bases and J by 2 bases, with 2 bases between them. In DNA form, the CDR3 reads TGTGCCAGCAGTGGGCAAGAGACCCAGTACTTC. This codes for CASSGQETQYF.